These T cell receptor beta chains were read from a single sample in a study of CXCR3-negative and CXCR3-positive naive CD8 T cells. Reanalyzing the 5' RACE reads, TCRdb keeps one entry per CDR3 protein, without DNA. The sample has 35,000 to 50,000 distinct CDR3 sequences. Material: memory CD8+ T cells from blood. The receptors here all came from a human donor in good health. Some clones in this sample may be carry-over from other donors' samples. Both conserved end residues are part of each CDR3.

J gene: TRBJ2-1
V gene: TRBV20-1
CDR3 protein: CSARGVAGAYNEQFF

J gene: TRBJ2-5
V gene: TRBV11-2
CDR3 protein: CASSRQGIIETQYF

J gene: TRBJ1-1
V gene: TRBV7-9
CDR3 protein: CASSLSPGHLNTEAFF

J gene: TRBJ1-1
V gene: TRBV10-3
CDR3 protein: CAISDGGGMNTEAFF

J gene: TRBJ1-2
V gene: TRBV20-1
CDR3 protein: CSARAGQLTSYNYGYTF

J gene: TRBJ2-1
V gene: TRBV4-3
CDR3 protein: CASSHIVQGASYNEQFF

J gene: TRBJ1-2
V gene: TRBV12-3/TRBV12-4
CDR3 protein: CASSLEGHGNTF

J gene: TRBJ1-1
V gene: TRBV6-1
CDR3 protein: CASSDPGTGNTEAFF

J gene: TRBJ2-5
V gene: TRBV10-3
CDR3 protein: CAISAQEQETQYF

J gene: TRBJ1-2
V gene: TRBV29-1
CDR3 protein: CSVEPGTHNYGYTF

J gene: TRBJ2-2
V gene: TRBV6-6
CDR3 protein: CASSYSAGSRRGENTGELFF

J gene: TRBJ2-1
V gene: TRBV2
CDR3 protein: CASSAASGGAHEQFF

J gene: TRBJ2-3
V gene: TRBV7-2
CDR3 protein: CASSLLADTPYF

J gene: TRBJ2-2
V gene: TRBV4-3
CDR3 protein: CASSQGRVGATTGELFF

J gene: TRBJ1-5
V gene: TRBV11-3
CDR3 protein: CASSFTRTGDLYSNQPQHF

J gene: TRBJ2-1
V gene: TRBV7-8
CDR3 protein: CASSGRATRGNEQFF

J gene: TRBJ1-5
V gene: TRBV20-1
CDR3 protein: CSARDQLGLMVDGNQPQHF